This T cell receptor beta chain was obtained from a study of T cells in localized non-small cell lung cancer. Clones were sequenced by immunoSEQ multiplex PCR, and TCRdb holds only the in-frame ones, with some missing. The repertoire holds approximately 4,000 clones, with around a quarter as singletons. Germline-derived CDR1 and CDR2 are SGHDN and FVKESK. The CDR3 has 15 residues. After removal of 1 base from V and 7 bases from J, the junction contained 7 bases not matched to a gene. This clone was seen just once. This chain links TRBV14 with TRBJ2-1, with TRBD1 matching 7 bases. The sample in question was lung tumor tissue, obtained before any cancer treatment. This TCR was sampled from a woman aged 35 to 70 with stage I lung adenocarcinoma. The CDR3: CASSQVRGLRNEQFF. CDR3 nucleotides: TGTGCCAGCAGCCAAGTAAGGGGGCTCAGGAATGAGCAGTTCTTC.